Reported below is one T cell receptor (beta chain). Its antigen is undetermined. These data are taken from a study of molecular identifiers for immune sequencing clone quantification. Points from the study as a whole: Spiked-in Jurkat TCR RNA corresponding to one cell was reported as detectable against roughly 1 million naive cells. In naive cells, under 1% of molecules belonged to clones above 20 RNA copies, against over 99% in effector cells.

Naive CD8 T cell sorting was performed on the CD8+CD4-CCR7+CD45RA+ phenotype. Previously described methods and listed TCR primers were used for bulk TCR libraries. TCRdb re-derived calls from the PCR reads in MiXCR, one entry per CDR3 protein. The data show about 640,000 distinct CDR3 sequences, roughly 21% seen once. Sample: naive CD8+ T cells from blood, with Jurkat cell RNA spiked in. Stated subset: FACS-sorted CD8+CD4-CCR7+CD45RA+ naive T cells. The sequence was collected from a human donor in good health. Some libraries in this study had Jurkat cell RNA spiked in.

The CDR3 is CASSPLPGGFTEAFF. The CDR3 nucleotides are TGTGCCAGCTCACCATTACCAGGGGGCTTCACTGAAGCTTTCTTT. V and J are TRBV18 and TRBJ1-1; 8 bases align to TRBD1. The V segment lost 2 bases and the J segment 4 bases; nucleotides outside the gene matches: 6. This CDR3 region has 15 residues. In germline, CDR1 is KGHSH, CDR2 LQKENI.